This TCR beta chain was observed in a study of response to subunit inactivated influenza vaccine. TCRdb analysed the RT-PCR reads with MiXCR anew, one entry per CDR3 protein. The table includes under 500,000 distinct CDR3 sequences, roughly 9.7% detected once. Findings of the study overall: The authors put forward the suggestion that each seasonal influenza vaccination may bring in only a limited number of new T cells.

The CDR3 covers 16 residues. CDR1 is SEHNR and CDR2 is FQNEAQ in the germline V gene (reference sequence). The V gene lost 2 bases and the J gene lost 0 bases, with 14 bases spanning the gap. This clonotype was counted only a few times. What it binds is not known. The sequenced sample was PBMCs from blood, obtained roughly 46 days after vaccination. The sequence derives from a man over 45 who received an inactivated influenza vaccine. The chain links TRBV7-9 to TRBJ2-7; D unclear. In DNA form, the CDR3 reads TGTGCCAGCAGCTTAATTAGGACCGACTCCTCCTACGAGCAGTACTTC. Its translation: CASSLIRTDSSYEQYF.